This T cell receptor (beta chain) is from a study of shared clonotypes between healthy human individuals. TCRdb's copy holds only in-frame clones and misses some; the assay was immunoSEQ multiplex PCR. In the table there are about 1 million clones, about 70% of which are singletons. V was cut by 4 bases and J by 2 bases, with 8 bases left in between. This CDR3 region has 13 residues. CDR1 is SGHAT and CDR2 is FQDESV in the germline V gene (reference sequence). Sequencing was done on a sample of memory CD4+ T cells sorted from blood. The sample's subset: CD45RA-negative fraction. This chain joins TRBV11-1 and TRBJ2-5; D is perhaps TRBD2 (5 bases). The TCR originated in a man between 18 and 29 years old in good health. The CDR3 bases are TGTGCCAGCAGCTCCGGGGATCAAGAGACCCAGTACTTC. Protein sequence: CASSSGDQETQYF.